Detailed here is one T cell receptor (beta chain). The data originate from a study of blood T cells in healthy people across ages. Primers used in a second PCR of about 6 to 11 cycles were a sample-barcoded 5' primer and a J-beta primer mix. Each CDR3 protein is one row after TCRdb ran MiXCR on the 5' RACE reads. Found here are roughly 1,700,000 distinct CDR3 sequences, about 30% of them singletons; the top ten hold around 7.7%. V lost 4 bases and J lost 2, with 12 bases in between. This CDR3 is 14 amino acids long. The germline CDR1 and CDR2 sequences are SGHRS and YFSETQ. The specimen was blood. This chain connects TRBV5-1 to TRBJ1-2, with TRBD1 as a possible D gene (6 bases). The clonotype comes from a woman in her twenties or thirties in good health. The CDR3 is CASSEITGNYGYTF. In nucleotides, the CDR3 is TGCGCCAGCAGCGAGATAACAGGGAACTATGGCTACACCTTC.